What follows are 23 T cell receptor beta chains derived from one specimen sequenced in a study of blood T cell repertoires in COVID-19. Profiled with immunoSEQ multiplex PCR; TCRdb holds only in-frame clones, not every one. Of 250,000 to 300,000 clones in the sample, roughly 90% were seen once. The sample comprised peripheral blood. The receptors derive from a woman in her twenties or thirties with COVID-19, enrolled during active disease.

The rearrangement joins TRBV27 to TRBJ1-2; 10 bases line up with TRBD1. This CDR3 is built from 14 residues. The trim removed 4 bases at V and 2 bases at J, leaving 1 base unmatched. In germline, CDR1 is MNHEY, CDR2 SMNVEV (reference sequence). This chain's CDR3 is CASSWTGGNYGYTF. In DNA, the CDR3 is TGTGCCAGCAGTTGGACAGGGGGAAACTATGGCTACACCTTC.

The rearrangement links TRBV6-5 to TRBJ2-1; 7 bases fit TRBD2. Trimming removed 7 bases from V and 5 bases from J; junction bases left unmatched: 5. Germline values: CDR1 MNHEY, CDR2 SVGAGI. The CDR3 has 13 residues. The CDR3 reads CASIASGHNEQFF. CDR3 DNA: TGTGCCAGCATCGCTAGCGGACACAATGAGCAGTTCTTC.

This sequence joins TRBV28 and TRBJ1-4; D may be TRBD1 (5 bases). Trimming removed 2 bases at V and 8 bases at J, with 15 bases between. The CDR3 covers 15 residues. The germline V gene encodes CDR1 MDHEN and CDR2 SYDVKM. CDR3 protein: CASSLAGRVNEKLFF. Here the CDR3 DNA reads TGTGCCAGCAGTTTAGCTGGCAGGGTAAACGAAAAACTGTTTTTT.

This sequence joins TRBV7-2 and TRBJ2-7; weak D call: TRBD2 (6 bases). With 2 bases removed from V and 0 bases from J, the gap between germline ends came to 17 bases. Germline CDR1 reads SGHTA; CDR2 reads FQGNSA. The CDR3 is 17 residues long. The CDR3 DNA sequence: TGTGCCAGCAGCTTAAGTTCTCCGGGAGCCCCCTCCTACGAGCAGTACTTC. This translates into CASSLSSPGAPSYEQYF.

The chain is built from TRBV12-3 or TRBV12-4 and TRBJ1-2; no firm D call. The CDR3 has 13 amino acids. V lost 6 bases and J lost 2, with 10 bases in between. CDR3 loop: CASRPDGNYGYTF. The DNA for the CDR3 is TGTGCCAGCAGACCTGACGGGAACTATGGCTACACCTTC.

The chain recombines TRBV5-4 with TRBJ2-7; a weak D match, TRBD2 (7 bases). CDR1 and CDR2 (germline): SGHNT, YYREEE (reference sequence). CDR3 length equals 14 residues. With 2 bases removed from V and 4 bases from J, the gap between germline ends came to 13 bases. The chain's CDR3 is CASSFSKGGYEQYF. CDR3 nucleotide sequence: TGTGCCAGCAGCTTTTCGAAGGGGGGGTACGAGCAGTACTTC.

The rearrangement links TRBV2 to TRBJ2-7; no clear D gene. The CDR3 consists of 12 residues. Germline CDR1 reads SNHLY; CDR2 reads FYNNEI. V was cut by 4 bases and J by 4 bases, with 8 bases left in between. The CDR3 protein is CASSVQSYEQYF. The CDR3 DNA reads TGTGCCAGCAGTGTACAGTCATACGAGCAGTACTTC.

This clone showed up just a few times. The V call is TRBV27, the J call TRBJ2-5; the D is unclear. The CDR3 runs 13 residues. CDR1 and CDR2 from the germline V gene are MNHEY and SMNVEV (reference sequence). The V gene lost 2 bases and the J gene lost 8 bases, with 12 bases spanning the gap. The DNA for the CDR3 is TGTGCCAGCAGTTTAGGGCAGGTTGGAACCCAGTACTTC. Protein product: CASSLGQVGTQYF.

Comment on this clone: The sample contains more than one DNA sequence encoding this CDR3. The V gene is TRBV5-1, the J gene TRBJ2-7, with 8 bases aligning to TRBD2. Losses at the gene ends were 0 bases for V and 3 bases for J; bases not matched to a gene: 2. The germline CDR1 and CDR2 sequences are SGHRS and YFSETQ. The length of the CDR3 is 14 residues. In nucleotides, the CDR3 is TGCGCCAGCAGCTTGGGCGGGGGGAGCTACGAGCAGTACTTC. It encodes CASSLGGGSYEQYF.

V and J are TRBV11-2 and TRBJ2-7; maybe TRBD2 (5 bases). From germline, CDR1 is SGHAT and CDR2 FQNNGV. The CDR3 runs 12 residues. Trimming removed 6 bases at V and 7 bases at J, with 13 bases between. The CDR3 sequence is CASSRAGGEQYF. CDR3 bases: TGTGCCAGCAGTCGGGCGGGCGGGGAGCAGTACTTC.

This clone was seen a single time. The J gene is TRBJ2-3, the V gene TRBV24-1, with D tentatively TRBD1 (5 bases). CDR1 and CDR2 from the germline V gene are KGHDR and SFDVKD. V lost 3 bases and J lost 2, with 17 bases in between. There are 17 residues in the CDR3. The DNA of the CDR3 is TGTGCCACCAGTGATCCTAGGGGTCCGCACCCCACAGATACGCAGTATTTT. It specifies CATSDPRGPHPTDTQYF.

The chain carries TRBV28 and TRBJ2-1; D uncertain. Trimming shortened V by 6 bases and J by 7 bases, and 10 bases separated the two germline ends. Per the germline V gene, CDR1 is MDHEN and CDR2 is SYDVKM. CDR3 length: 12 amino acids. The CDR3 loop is CASRIGSNEQFF. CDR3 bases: TGTGCCAGCAGAATCGGGTCTAATGAGCAGTTCTTC.

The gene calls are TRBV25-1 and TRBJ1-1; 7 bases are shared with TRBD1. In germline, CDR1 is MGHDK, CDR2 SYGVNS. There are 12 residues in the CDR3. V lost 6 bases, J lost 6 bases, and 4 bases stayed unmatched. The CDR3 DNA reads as TGTGCCAGCAGCGCCGACAGGGCTGAAGCTTTCTTT. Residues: CASSADRAEAFF.

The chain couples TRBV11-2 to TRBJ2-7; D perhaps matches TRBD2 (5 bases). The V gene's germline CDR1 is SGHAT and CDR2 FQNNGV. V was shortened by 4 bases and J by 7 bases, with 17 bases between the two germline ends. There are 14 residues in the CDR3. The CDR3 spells CASSSGSDWWEQYF. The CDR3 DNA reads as TGTGCCAGCAGCTCAGGCTCGGACTGGTGGGAGCAGTACTTC.

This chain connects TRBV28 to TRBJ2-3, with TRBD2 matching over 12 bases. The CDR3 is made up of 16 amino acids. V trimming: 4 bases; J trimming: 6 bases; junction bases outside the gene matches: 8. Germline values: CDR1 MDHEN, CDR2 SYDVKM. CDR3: CASSSLAGGRRDTQYF. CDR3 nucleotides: TGTGCCAGCAGTTCACTAGCGGGGGGACGTCGGGATACGCAGTATTTT.

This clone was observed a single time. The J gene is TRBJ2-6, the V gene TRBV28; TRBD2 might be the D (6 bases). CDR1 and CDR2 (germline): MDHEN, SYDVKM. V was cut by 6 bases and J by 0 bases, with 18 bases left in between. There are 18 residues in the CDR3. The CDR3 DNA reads TGTGCCAGCAGGCAGGGCGGGATTCAGTACTCTGGGGCCAACGTCCTGACTTTC. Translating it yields CASRQGGIQYSGANVLTF.

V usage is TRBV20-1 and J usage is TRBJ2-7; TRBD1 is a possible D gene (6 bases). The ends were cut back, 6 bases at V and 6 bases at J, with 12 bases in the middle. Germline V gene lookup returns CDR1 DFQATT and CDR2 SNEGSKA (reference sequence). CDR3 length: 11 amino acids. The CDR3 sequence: CSARSGVEQYF. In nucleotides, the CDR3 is TGCAGTGCAAGGTCAGGGGTCGAGCAGTACTTC.

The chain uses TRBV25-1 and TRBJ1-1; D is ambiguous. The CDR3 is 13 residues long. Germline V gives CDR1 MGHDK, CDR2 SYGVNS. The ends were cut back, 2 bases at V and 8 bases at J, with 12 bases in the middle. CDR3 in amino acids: CASSEPGLGEAFF. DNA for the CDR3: TGTGCCAGCAGTGAACCCGGTCTCGGGGAAGCTTTCTTT.

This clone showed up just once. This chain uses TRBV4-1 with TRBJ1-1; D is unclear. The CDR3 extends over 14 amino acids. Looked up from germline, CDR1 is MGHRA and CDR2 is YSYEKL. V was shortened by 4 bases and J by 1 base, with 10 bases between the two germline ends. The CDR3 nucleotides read TGCGCCAGCAGCCCCCCGGCGGGGAACACTGAAGCTTTCTTT. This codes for CASSPPAGNTEAFF.

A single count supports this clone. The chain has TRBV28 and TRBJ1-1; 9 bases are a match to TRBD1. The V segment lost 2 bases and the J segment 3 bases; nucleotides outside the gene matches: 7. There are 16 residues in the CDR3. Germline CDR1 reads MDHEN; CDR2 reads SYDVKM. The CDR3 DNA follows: TGTGCCAGCAGTTTACCTTATTGGACAGGGGACACTGAAGCTTTCTTT. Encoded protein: CASSLPYWTGDTEAFF.

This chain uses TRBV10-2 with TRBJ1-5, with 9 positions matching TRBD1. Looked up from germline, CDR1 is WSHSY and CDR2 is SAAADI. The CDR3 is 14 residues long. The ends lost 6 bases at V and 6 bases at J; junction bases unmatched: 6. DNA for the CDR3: TGCGCCAGCAGCGGGACAGGGTTGGCTCAGCCCCAGCATTTT. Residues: CASSGTGLAQPQHF.

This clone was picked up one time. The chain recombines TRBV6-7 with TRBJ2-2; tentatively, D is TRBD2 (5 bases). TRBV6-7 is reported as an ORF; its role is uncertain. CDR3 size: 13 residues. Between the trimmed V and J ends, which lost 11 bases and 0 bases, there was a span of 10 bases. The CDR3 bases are TGTGCCCCTCGGAGGTCGAACACCGGGGAGCTGTTTTTT. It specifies CAPRRSNTGELFF.

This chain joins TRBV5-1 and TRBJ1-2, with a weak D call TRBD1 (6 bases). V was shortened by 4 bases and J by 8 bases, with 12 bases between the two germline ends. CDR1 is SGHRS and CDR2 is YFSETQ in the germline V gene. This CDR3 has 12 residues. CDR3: CASSQGGKGYTF. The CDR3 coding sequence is TGCGCCAGCAGCCAAGGGGGTAAGGGCTACACCTTC.